A single T cell receptor (beta chain) is shown here with its context. This entry comes from a study of naive and memory T cell subsets. Germline lookup yields CDR1 SGHNT and CDR2 YENEEA. The CDR3 is made up of 11 amino acids. The V and J ends lost 9 bases and 2 bases, in that order; junction bases with no gene match: 0. Both TRBC1 and TRBC2 were covered by a beta constant-region primer of two equimolar oligonucleotides. Ligated cDNA was amplified by four rounds of PCR with nested alpha and beta constant-region primers and SP2. Using its own MiXCR run on the UMI-ligation and nested PCR reads, TCRdb lists one record per CDR3 protein. The data show 95,000 to 150,000 distinct CDR3 sequences, roughly 36% seen once.

The chain couples TRBV11-3 to TRBJ2-7; 8 bases fit TRBD2. This clonotype was sampled from a human donor in good health. Sample: central memory CD4+ T cells from blood. CDR3 sequence (DNA): TGTGCCAGACTAGCGGCCTACGAGCAGTACTTC. Translated, it gives CARLAAYEQYF.